Listed below are T cell receptor beta chains from one sample, sequenced in a study of CD4 and CD8 cells across lung adenocarcinoma regions. TCRdb re-derived calls from the PCR reads in MiXCR, one entry per CDR3 protein. The sample includes around 20,000 distinct CDR3 sequences, around half of them seen just once. The source material was CD8+ T cells from the center of a lung tumor. These receptor sequences come from a female donor with lung adenocarcinoma. The CD4 and CD8 labels of this study may be unreliable. The CDR3 runs from the conserved cysteine through the conserved F or W. D genes are given only for firm matches. Expanded clones are given a class, and other clones once, few, many or no size at all.

TRBV12-3/TRBV12-4	.	medium-sized	TRBJ2-3	CASSPKGTDTQYF	TGTGCCAGCAGTCCTAAAGGCACAGATACGCAGTATTTT
TRBV10-3	.	.	TRBJ2-3	CAVSGLGGEDTQYF	TGTGCGGTCAGTGGGCTAGGGGGTGAAGATACGCAGTATTTT
TRBV4-1	.	.	TRBJ2-4	CASSQVANNEQYF	TGCGCCAGCAGCCAAGTTGCGAACAATGAGCAGTACTTC
TRBV6-5	TRBD2	many	TRBJ2-1	CASSLAGGGYNEQFF	TGTGCCAGCAGTTTAGCGGGAGGCGGCTACAATGAGCAGTTCTTC
TRBV11-2	.	.	TRBJ1-2	CASSSRVRGYTF	TGTGCCAGCAGCTCCAGGGTTCGCGGCTACACCTTC
TRBV10-1	TRBD1	.	TRBJ2-4	CGSRGLWAKDIQYF	TGCGGCAGCAGGGGGCTGTGGGCCAAAGACATTCAGTACTTC
TRBV12-5	.	.	TRBJ2-1	CASGLGRNNEQFF	TGTGCTAGTGGTTTGGGAAGAAACAATGAGCAGTTCTTC
TRBV7-2	.	many	TRBJ2-1	CASSFPGAYNEQFF	TGTGCCAGCAGCTTTCCCGGGGCCTACAATGAGCAGTTCTTC
TRBV7-2	TRBD1	.	TRBJ1-1	CASSPRQGRAEAFF	TGTGCCAGCAGCCCCCGACAGGGCCGGGCTGAAGCTTTCTTT
TRBV27	.	many	TRBJ2-7	CASSFQPGAYEQYF	TGTGCCAGCAGTTTCCAGCCAGGAGCCTACGAGCAGTACTTC
TRBV27	.	.	TRBJ2-4	CGSGGRVQKIQYF	TGTGGCAGCGGAGGGCGTGTACAAAAGATTCAGTACTTC
TRBV6-5	TRBD2	.	TRBJ2-3	CASSSAGLAGGTTDTQYF	TGTGCCAGCAGTTCCGCGGGACTAGCGGGAGGCACCACAGATACGCAGTATTTT
TRBV27	TRBD2	few	TRBJ2-1	CASSRLAGTYNEQFF	TGTGCCAGCAGTCGACTAGCGGGCACCTACAATGAGCAGTTCTTC
TRBV14	.	many	TRBJ1-4	CASSRRLTTTNEKLFF	TGTGCCAGCAGCCGAAGGCTAACCACAACTAATGAAAAACTGTTTTTT
TRBV5-1	.	.	TRBJ2-1	CASSLRLGYNEQFF	TGCGCCAGCAGCTTACGACTAGGCTACAATGAGCAGTTCTTC
TRBV4-1	.	once	TRBJ2-1	CASSQVAGSSYNEQFF	TGCGCCAGCAGCCAAGTGGCGGGGAGCTCCTACAATGAGCAGTTCTTC
TRBV4-1	TRBD1	.	TRBJ2-2	CASSNLTGNTGELYF	TGCGCCAGCAGCAACCTGACAGGGAACACCGGGGAGCTGTATTTT
TRBV11-2	.	.	TRBJ2-7	CATTSIFSYEQYF	TGTGCCACCACCTCCATATTTTCCTACGAGCAGTACTTC
TRBV6-1	.	.	TRBJ1-6	CASSEPTLSSSYSSPLHF	TGTGCCAGCAGTGAACCGACTCTATCGAGCTCCTATAGTTCACCCCTCCACTTT
TRBV27	.	.	TRBJ2-3	CASSLYDWGQGDERFF	TGTGCCAGCAGTTTATATGATTGGGGGCAGGGCGATGAGCGGTTCTTC
TRBV6-5	.	.	TRBJ2-5	CASSYSPVKAQETQYF	TGTGCCAGCAGTTACTCCCCCGTGAAGGCTCAAGAGACCCAGTACTTC
TRBV6-1	TRBD1	.	TRBJ2-3	CASSGRTGQGDTQYF	TGTGCCAGCAGTGGACGGACAGGGCAGGGAGATACGCAGTATTTT
TRBV4-2	TRBD1	once	TRBJ2-2	CASSQGTGDTGELFF	TGTGCCAGCAGCCAAGGGACAGGGGACACCGGGGAGCTGTTTTTT
TRBV10-3	.	.	TRBJ2-1	CAINDMAPYNEQFF	TGTGCCATCAATGACATGGCGCCCTACAATGAGCAGTTCTTC
TRBV4-1	.	.	TRBJ2-4	CASSQDEGTKNIQYF	TGCGCCAGCAGCCAAGATGAGGGGACCAAAAACATTCAGTACTTC
TRBV6-1	TRBD1	many	TRBJ2-3	CASRGDRTGLIDTQYF	TGTGCCAGCAGGGGTGATCGGACAGGGTTGATAGATACGCAGTATTTT
TRBV10-1	.	.	TRBJ2-4	CASRGQRDKNTQYF	TGCGCCAGCAGGGGACAGCGGGACAAAAACACTCAGTATTTC
TRBV25-1	.	.	TRBJ2-3	CASRGTGAPDTQYF	TGTGCCAGCAGGGGGACGGGAGCCCCAGATACGCAGTACTTT
TRBV6-1	.	.	TRBJ2-2	CASSVNPGQNTGELFF	TGTGCCAGCAGTGTAAACCCGGGACAGAACACCGGGGAGCTGTTTTTT
TRBV6-1	TRBD2	.	TRBJ2-4	CARSGGTGGGAKNTQYF	TGTGCCCGCAGCGGCGGGACGGGGGGAGGGGCCAAAAACACTCAGTATTTC
TRBV7-2	.	.	TRBJ2-1	CASSLGGPFYNEQFF	TGTGCCAGCAGCTTAGGAGGGCCTTTTTACAATGAGCAGTTCTTC
TRBV27	.	few	TRBJ2-5	CGGGPPETQYF	TGCGGCGGCGGTCCCCCAGAGACCCAGTATTTC
TRBV7-3	TRBD2	.	TRBJ2-3	CASSLGAGGLATQYF	TGTGCCAGCAGCTTAGGAGCGGGAGGGCTGGCTACGCAGTATTTT
TRBV4-2	TRBD2	once	TRBJ2-1	CASSPSGSSNNEQFF	TGTGCCAGCAGCCCAAGCGGGAGTTCCAACAATGAGCAGTTCTTC